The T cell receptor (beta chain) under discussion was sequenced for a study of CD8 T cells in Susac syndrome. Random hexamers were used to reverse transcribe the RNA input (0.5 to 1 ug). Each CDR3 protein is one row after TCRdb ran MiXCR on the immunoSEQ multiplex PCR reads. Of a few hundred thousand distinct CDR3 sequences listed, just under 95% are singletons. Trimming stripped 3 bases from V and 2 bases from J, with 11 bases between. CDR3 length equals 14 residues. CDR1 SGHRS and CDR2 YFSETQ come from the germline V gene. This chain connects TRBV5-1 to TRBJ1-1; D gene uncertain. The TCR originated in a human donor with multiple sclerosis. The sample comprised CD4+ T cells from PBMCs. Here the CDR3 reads CASSWLDGNTEAFF. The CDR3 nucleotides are TGCGCCAGCAGCTGGCTGGACGGTAACACTGAAGCTTTCTTT.